The rows below give T cell receptor beta chains drawn from one sample of a study of neurological immune-mediated disorders. TCRdb processed the 5' RACE reads anew with MiXCR; each CDR3 protein has one entry. Among 53,000 or so distinct CDR3 sequences listed, 6.5% to 8.5% were seen once. The sequenced sample was PBMCs. These receptors all stem from a woman aged 40 to 50 in good health. Both conserved end residues are part of each CDR3. A D gene is named only where the DNA matches it firmly. The size field is filled for only some rows; it gives once, few, many or a size class.

>NA|many|TRBV6-6|TRBJ2-6
CASSYLGLAGREGSGANVLTF
TGTGCCAGCAGTTACTTAGGTCTCGCTGGCAGGGAAGGATCTGGGGCCAACGTCCTGACTTTC
>NA|many|TRBV6-5|TRBJ1-2
CASRPTFRANYGYTF
TGTGCCAGCAGACCCACCTTTCGTGCTAACTATGGCTACACCTTC
>TRBD1|many|TRBV4-3|TRBJ2-6
CASSQEGTVGSGANVLTF
TGCGCCAGCAGCCAAGAAGGGACAGTCGGCTCTGGGGCCAACGTCCTGACTTTC
>TRBD2|many|TRBV20-1|TRBJ2-7
CSAAASGGSYEQYF
TGCAGTGCGGCAGCTAGCGGCGGCTCCTACGAGCAGTACTTC
>TRBD1|many|TRBV5-1|TRBJ2-7
CASSSGQGAGEQYF
TGCGCCAGCAGCTCGGGACAGGGGGCTGGGGAGCAGTACTTC
>NA|many|TRBV12-3/TRBV12-4|TRBJ1-1
CASSWGYTEAFF
TGTGCCAGCAGTTGGGGGTACACTGAAGCTTTCTTT
>NA|many|TRBV7-9|TRBJ1-1
CASSPLKGMGFF
TGTGCCAGCAGTCCCCTGAAGGGAATGGGATTCTTT
>NA|many|TRBV6-2/TRBV6-3|TRBJ1-1
CASSSITGEAFF
TGTGCCAGCAGTTCGATTACAGGTGAAGCTTTCTTT
>NA|NA|TRBV12-3/TRBV12-4|TRBJ2-5
CASSNGETQYF
TGTGCCAGCAGTAATGGAGAGACCCAGTACTTC
>NA|many|TRBV18|TRBJ1-1
CASSPQARMAEAFF
TGTGCCAGCTCACCACAAGCAAGAATGGCTGAAGCTTTCTTT
>NA|many|TRBV7-2|TRBJ2-3
CASSLVGTTSTDTQYF
TGTGCCAGCAGCTTAGTAGGGACAACCAGCACAGATACGCAGTATTTT
>TRBD2|many|TRBV5-1|TRBJ2-1
CASSLRREGYNEQFF
TGCGCCAGCAGCTTGAGGCGGGAGGGCTACAATGAGCAGTTCTTC
>NA|many|TRBV12-3/TRBV12-4|TRBJ2-1
CASSLALLASYNEQFF
TGTGCCAGCAGTTTAGCGTTGCTAGCCTCCTACAATGAGCAGTTCTTC
>NA|many|TRBV5-1|TRBJ2-1
CASSPRIAGEQFF
TGCGCCAGCAGCCCGAGGATAGCCGGGGAGCAGTTCTTC
>TRBD2|NA|TRBV6-6|TRBJ2-3
CASSYLSGGGKDTQYF
TGTGCCAGCAGTTACCTTAGCGGGGGGGGAAAGGATACGCAGTATTTT
>TRBD1|many|TRBV11-3|TRBJ2-1
CASSLAGTDSQNEQFF
TGTGCCAGCAGCTTAGCGGGGACAGACTCTCAAAATGAGCAGTTCTTC
>NA|many|TRBV10-2|TRBJ1-5
CASTLGGGYQPQHF
TGCGCCAGCACCCTGGGGGGGGGCTATCAGCCCCAGCATTTT
>TRBD2|many|TRBV24-1|TRBJ2-7
CATSDPGLAGGEQYF
TGTGCCACCAGTGACCCGGGACTAGCGGGAGGCGAGCAGTACTTC